This is a list of T cell receptor beta chains from one sample in a study of T cells in Graves' hyperthyroidism and ophthalmopathy. TCRdb independently ran MiXCR on the multiplex PCR reads; one entry per CDR3 protein. Of hundreds of thousands of distinct CDR3 sequences in the sample, 38% are singletons; the top ten hold approximately 10%. The specimen was blood. Every receptor here comes from a man between 18 and 29 years old with Graves' hyperthyroidism. Each CDR3 is given with its conserved first and last residue. Fields, in order: J gene, D gene, clone size, V gene, CDR3 DNA, CDR3 protein. The D gene is left open where the match is weak. Clone size appears in some rows only: once, few, many, or a class for an expanded clone.

TRBJ1-1 | TRBD1 | NA | TRBV19 | TGTGCCAGTAGTCAACTACGGGGACAGTTAATGAACACTGAAGCTTTCTTT | CASSQLRGQLMNTEAFF
TRBJ2-5 | TRBD1 | many | TRBV2 | TGTGCCACCAACACAGGGGTGGGAGAGACCCAGTACTTC | CATNTGVGETQYF
TRBJ1-2 | NA | NA | TRBV7-2 | TGTGCCAGCAGCTTATGGGCAGACTATGGCTACACCTTC | CASSLWADYGYTF
TRBJ1-6 | NA | many | TRBV5-1 | TGCGCCAGCAGCCCGGACATCTCAAGGGGTTCACCCCTCCACTTT | CASSPDISRGSPLHF
TRBJ1-5 | NA | few | TRBV14 | TGTGCCAGCAGAGATAGTAGGTCGGAGCGGCCCCAGCATTTT | CASRDSRSERPQHF
TRBJ2-7 | NA | NA | TRBV4-3 | TGCGCCAGCAGCCAAGAAGAGGGCCCCTACGAGCAGTACTTC | CASSQEEGPYEQYF
TRBJ2-7 | NA | NA | TRBV6-5 | TGTGCCAGCAGGGCGGCCTCCTACGAGCAGTACTTC | CASRAASYEQYF
TRBJ2-5 | NA | NA | TRBV15 | TGTGCCACCAGCAGAGAATCCGGAGGGTTCAGCAATCAGCCCCAGTACTTC | CATSRESGGFSNQPQYF
TRBJ1-1 | NA | many | TRBV29-1 | TGCAGCGTCGGGGCCGCGAACACTGAAGCTTTCTTT | CSVGAANTEAFF
TRBJ1-1 | NA | many | TRBV9 | TGTGCCAGCAGCGTAGACAGGGTATCGACTGTAACTGAAGCTTTCTTT | CASSVDRVSTVTEAFF
TRBJ1-1 | NA | NA | TRBV7-9 | TGTGCCAGCAGCCAAGTCGAGGACCGACCAAACACTGAAGCTTTCTTT | CASSQVEDRPNTEAFF
TRBJ2-3 | NA | NA | TRBV29-1 | TGCAGCGTTGAAGGAGATACGCAGTATTTT | CSVEGDTQYF
TRBJ1-4 | NA | NA | TRBV6-5 | TGTGCCAGCAGTTACGTACAGGGCGGGGAAAAACTGTTTTTT | CASSYVQGGEKLFF
TRBJ1-6 | NA | NA | TRBV9 | TGTGCCAGCAGCACCCAGGGCGGGGGGTGGGGTTCACCCCTCCACTTT | CASSTQGGGWGSPLHF
TRBJ1-1 | NA | NA | TRBV19 | TGTGCCAGTAGTATTAGCGGACCCCCCATGAACACTGAAGCTTTCTTT | CASSISGPPMNTEAFF
TRBJ2-5 | TRBD1 | NA | TRBV9 | TGTGCCAGCAGCATCCGGACAGGGAAAGAGACCCAGTACTTC | CASSIRTGKETQYF
TRBJ2-7 | NA | many | TRBV10-2 | TGCGCCAGCAGTGTTGCAGGGGCCTACGAGCAGTACTTC | CASSVAGAYEQYF
TRBJ2-7 | TRBD2 | NA | TRBV29-1 | TGCAGCGTTGTGACTAGCGGGAGCTCCTACGAGCAGTACTTC | CSVVTSGSSYEQYF
TRBJ2-5 | NA | many | TRBV10-2 | TGCGCCAGCAGGGGGGACTTCCAGTACCAAGAGACCCAGTACTTC | CASRGDFQYQETQYF
TRBJ2-7 | NA | few | TRBV12-3/TRBV12-4 | TGTGCCAGCGCTAAAGGGATCCCCTACGAGCAGTACTTC | CASAKGIPYEQYF
TRBJ1-1 | TRBD1 | NA | TRBV12-3/TRBV12-4 | TGTGCCAGCAGTGGGGACAGGGGATGGACTGAAGCTTTCTTT | CASSGDRGWTEAFF
TRBJ1-2 | NA | NA | TRBV20-1 | TGCAGTGCTTCACGTATCTTCGAGGGCTACACCTTC | CSASRIFEGYTF
TRBJ1-2 | NA | few | TRBV6-6 | TGTGCCAGCACCCCGGGACCCTATGGCTACACCTTC | CASTPGPYGYTF
TRBJ2-7 | TRBD2 | NA | TRBV7-2 | TGTGCCAGCAGCGAATCGGGGGGTTGGTCCTACGAGCAGTACTTC | CASSESGGWSYEQYF
TRBJ1-1 | NA | NA | TRBV15 | TGTGCCACCAGCAGAGATCACCAGGGTAACACTGAAGCTTTCTTT | CATSRDHQGNTEAFF
TRBJ2-7 | NA | few | TRBV4-1 | TGCGCCAGCAGCCAAGACGACGGGAGCTCCTACGAGCAGTACTTC | CASSQDDGSSYEQYF
TRBJ1-1 | TRBD1 | many | TRBV2 | TGTGCCAGCAAGTTGGACAGGGCGAACACTGAAGCTTTCTTT | CASKLDRANTEAFF
TRBJ2-7 | TRBD1 | many | TRBV7-9 | TGTGCCAGCAGCTCCGGACAGGTCTACGAGCAGTACTTC | CASSSGQVYEQYF
TRBJ1-5 | NA | NA | TRBV5-1 | TGCGCCAGCAACGGGGGGCTCAATCAGCCCCAGCATTTT | CASNGGLNQPQHF
TRBJ1-2 | TRBD1 | few | TRBV4-1 | TGCGCCAGCAGCCCGGACAGGGGTACCGGCTACACCTTC | CASSPDRGTGYTF
TRBJ2-7 | NA | NA | TRBV5-1 | TGCGCCAGCAGCATAGGACAGACCTTCGGCGAGCAGTACTTC | CASSIGQTFGEQYF
TRBJ2-2 | NA | many | TRBV15 | TGTGCCACCAGCAGAGGTACAGGGCTTTCGGACACCGGGGAGCTGTTTTTT | CATSRGTGLSDTGELFF
TRBJ2-5 | NA | once | TRBV7-6 | TGTGCCAGCAGCTACGGACAGAGGGAGACCCAGTACTTC | CASSYGQRETQYF
TRBJ2-6 | NA | NA | TRBV25-1 | TGTGCCAGCAGTGAATGGGCAGGGGCCAACGTCCTGACTTTC | CASSEWAGANVLTF
TRBJ2-5 | NA | NA | TRBV6-5 | TGTGCCAGCAGCCAAACGCAGGGTATGGAGACCCAGTACTTC | CASSQTQGMETQYF
TRBJ2-5 | NA | once | TRBV5-1 | TGCGCCAGCAGCTTCAGTGGAGGGGAAGTAAGAGAGACCCAGTACTTC | CASSFSGGEVRETQYF
TRBJ2-2 | TRBD2 | NA | TRBV2 | TGTGCCAGCAACAAAGGGGGACTAGCGGACAACACCGGGGAGCTGTTTTTT | CASNKGGLADNTGELFF
TRBJ1-2 | NA | NA | TRBV11-2 | TGTGCCAGCAGCTTATCCCCTAACTATGGCTACACCTTC | CASSLSPNYGYTF
TRBJ2-7 | NA | few | TRBV7-9 | TGTGCCAGCAGCTTAGCGGACATGACCTACGAGCAGTACTTC | CASSLADMTYEQYF
TRBJ1-1 | NA | few | TRBV20-1 | TGCAGTGCTAGAGCCCTTGAGGGGGGGATGAACACTGAAGCTTTCTTT | CSARALEGGMNTEAFF
TRBJ2-6 | NA | few | TRBV7-9 | TGTGCCAGCAGCTTGGAGAGGGGGGGGGCCAACGTCCTGACTTTC | CASSLERGGANVLTF
TRBJ1-5 | NA | few | TRBV6-1 | TGTGCCAGCAGTGAAGTCCCCCCAGATCAGCCCCAGCATTTT | CASSEVPPDQPQHF
TRBJ1-2 | NA | NA | TRBV5-6 | TGTGCCAGCAGCTTGGTGAGGAAGGGTGGCTACACCTTC | CASSLVRKGGYTF
TRBJ1-5 | NA | NA | TRBV2 | TGTGCCAGCACGGACATGAGCAATCAGCCCCAGCATTTT | CASTDMSNQPQHF